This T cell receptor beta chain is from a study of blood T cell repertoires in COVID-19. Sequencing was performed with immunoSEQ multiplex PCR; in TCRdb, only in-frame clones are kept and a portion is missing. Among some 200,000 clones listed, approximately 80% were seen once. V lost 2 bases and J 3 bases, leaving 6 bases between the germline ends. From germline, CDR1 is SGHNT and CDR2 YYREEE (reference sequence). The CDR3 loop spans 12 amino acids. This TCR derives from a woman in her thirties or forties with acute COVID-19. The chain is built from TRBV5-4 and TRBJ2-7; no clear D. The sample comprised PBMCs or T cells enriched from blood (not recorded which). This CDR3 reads CASSLLSYEQYF. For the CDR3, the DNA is TGTGCCAGCAGCTTACTTAGCTACGAGCAGTACTTC.